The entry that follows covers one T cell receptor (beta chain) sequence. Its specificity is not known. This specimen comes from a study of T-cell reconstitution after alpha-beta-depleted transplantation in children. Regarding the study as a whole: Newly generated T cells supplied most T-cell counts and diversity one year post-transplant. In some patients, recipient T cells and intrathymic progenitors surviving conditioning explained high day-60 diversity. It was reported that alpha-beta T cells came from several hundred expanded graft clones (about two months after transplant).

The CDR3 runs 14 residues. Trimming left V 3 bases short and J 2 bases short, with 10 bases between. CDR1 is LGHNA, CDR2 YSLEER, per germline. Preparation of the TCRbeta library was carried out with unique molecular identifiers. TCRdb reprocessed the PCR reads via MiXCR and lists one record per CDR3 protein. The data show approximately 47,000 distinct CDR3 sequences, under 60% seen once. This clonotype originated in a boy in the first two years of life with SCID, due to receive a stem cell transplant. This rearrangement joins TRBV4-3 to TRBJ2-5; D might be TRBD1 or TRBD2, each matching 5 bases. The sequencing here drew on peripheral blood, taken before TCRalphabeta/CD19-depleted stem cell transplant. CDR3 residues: CASSQGPTQETQYF. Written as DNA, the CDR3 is TGCGCCAGCAGCCAGGGACCAACTCAAGAGACCCAGTACTTC.